Ten or more counts support the clone carrying this TCR beta chain. Antigen specificity is unknown. This sample is drawn from a study of regulatory T cells in long-lasting Graves disease. Whole-study findings and limits: Thyroid tissue was not studied; only peripheral blood was.

Assembly of TCR beta libraries relied on iRepertoire HTBI primers together with Arm-PCR of CDR3 regions. MiXCR, run by TCRdb on the multiplex PCR reads, gives a single entry per CDR3 protein. The sample shows approximately 230,000 distinct CDR3 sequences, 15% to 20% of them seen only once. Germline CDR1 is SGHTA and CDR2 is FQGTGA. The CDR3 length is 14 residues. V dropped 5 bases and J dropped 4 bases, with 13 bases sitting between them. Time point meaning: newly diagnosed GD, antithyroid drugs for less than 3 months. RNA isolated from PBMCs was used to make the TCR library. The V gene is TRBV7-3, the J gene TRBJ2-3; D assignment may be TRBD1 or TRBD2 (5 bases each). This sequence originates from a female donor with Graves disease. The material sequenced was peripheral blood mononuclear cells (PBMCs), taken at new diagnosis, from a patient treated with antithyroid drugs. Written as DNA, the CDR3 is TGTGCCAGCAGCGATACTCGGGACCCAGATACGCAGTATTTT. It codes for CASSDTRDPDTQYF. Full variable domain (missing parts from reference TRBV7-3 and TRBJ2-3): GAGVSQTPSNKVTEKGKYVELRCDPISGHTALYWYRQSLGQGPEFLIYFQGTGAADDSGLPNDRFFAVRPEGSVSTLKIQRTERGDSAVYLCASSDTRDPDTQYFGPGTRLTVL.